This entry is about one T cell receptor beta chain. The data stem from a study of OX40 agonist ivuxolimab in advanced cancers. The V gene's germline CDR1 is SGHAT and CDR2 FQNNGV. V lost 5 bases, J lost 2 bases, and 15 bases lay in between. This CDR3 is 15 amino acids long. Clones were sequenced by immunoSEQ multiplex PCR, and TCRdb holds only the in-frame ones, with some missing. The sample yields about 21,000 clones, roughly 80% seen once. The chain uses TRBV11-2 and TRBJ1-2, with D uncertain. The receptor comes from an adult with an advanced solid tumor such as melanoma, head and neck, liver or kidney cancer. The sequencing here drew on CD4+ or CD8+ T cells sorted from blood, taken in a trial of the OX40 agonist ivuxolimab. CDR3 nucleotides: TGTGCCAGCAGCCAATCCCCGGGCCTAAACTATGGCTACACCTTC. Translation: CASSQSPGLNYGYTF. Full variable domain (outside the CDR3, taken from reference TRBV11-2 and TRBJ1-2): EAGVAQSPRYKIIEKRQSVAFWCNPISGHATLYWYQQILGQGPKLLIQFQNNGVVDDSQLPKDRFSAERLKGVDSTLKIQPAKLEDSAVYLCASSQSPGLNYGYTFGSGTRLTVV.